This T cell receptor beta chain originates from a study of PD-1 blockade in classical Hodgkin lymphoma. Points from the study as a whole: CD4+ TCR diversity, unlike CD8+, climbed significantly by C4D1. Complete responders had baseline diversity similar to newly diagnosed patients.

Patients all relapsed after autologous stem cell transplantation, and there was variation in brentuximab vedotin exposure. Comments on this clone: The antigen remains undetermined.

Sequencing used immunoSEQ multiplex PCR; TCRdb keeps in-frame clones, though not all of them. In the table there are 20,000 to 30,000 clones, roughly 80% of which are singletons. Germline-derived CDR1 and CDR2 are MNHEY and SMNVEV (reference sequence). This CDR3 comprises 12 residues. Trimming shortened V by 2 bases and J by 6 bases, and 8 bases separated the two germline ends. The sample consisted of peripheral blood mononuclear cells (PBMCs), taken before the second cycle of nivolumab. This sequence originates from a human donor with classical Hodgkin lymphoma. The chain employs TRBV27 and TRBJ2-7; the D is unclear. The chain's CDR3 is CASSLLGSEQYF. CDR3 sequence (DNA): TGTGCCAGCAGTTTACTGGGATCCGAGCAGTACTTC.